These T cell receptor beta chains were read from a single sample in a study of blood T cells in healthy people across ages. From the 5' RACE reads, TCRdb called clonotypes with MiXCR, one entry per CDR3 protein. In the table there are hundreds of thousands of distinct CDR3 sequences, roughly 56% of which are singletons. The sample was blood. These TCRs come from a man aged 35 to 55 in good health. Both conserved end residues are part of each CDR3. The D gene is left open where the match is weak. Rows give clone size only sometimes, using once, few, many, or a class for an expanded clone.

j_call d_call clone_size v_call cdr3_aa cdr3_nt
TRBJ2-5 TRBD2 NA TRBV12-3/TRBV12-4 CASGLAEETQYF TGTGCCAGCGGACTAGCGGAAGAGACCCAGTACTTC
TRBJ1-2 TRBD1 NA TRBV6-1 CASSSGQGLYGYTF TGTGCCAGCAGTTCGGGACAGGGATTGTATGGCTACACCTTC
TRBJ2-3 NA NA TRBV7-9 CASSLRRVITDTQYF TGTGCCAGCAGCTTACGGCGGGTAATCACAGATACGCAGTATTTT
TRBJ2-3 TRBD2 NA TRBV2 CASGDSGRGGAGTQYF TGTGCCAGCGGGGATAGCGGGAGAGGGGGTGCGGGTACGCAGTATTTT
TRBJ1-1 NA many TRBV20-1 CSAPQGDHTEAFF TGCAGTGCCCCACAAGGTGATCACACTGAAGCTTTCTTT
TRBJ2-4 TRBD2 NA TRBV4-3 CASSQILERGEQYF TGCGCCAGCAGCCAAATTTTGGAGCGGGGAGAGCAGTACTTC
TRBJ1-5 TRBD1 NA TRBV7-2 CASTSQGNQPQHF TGTGCCAGCACCTCACAGGGGAATCAGCCCCAGCATTTT
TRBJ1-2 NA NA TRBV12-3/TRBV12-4 CASRRDIYGYTF TGTGCCAGCAGACGGGACATCTATGGCTACACCTTC
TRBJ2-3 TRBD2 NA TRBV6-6 CASSLPRGDTDTQYF TGTGCCAGCAGTCTTCCTCGGGGGGACACAGATACGCAGTATTTT
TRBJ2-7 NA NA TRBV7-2 CASSSQTYEQYF TGTGCCAGCAGCTCCCAGACGTACGAGCAGTACTTC
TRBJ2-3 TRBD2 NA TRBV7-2 CASSLARASGLTDTQYF TGTGCCAGCAGCTTAGCGCGCGCTAGCGGACTCACAGATACGCAGTATTTT
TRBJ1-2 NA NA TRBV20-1 CSAPDRTYGYTF TGCAGTGCCCCGGACAGAACCTATGGCTACACCTTC
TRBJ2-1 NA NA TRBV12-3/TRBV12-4 CASTTLNNEQFF TGTGCCAGCACCACACTCAACAATGAGCAGTTCTTC
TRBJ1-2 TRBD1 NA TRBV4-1 CASSQGQGADGYTF TGCGCCAGCAGCCAAGGTCAGGGGGCGGATGGCTACACCTTC
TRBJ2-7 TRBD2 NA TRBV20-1 CSASGRTSVRNEQYF TGCAGTGCTAGCGGCCGGACTAGCGTCCGCAATGAGCAGTACTTC